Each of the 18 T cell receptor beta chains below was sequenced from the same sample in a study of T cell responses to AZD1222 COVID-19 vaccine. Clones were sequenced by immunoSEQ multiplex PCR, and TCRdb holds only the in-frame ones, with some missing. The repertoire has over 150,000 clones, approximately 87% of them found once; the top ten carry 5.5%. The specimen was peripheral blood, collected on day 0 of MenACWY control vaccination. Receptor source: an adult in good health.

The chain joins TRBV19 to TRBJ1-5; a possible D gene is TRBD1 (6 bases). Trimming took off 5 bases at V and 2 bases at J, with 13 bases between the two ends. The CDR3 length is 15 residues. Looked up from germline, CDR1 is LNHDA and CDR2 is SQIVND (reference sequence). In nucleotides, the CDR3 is TGTGCCAGTAGTGCCCAGGGGTCGGGCAATCAGCCCCAGCATTTT. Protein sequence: CASSAQGSGNQPQHF.

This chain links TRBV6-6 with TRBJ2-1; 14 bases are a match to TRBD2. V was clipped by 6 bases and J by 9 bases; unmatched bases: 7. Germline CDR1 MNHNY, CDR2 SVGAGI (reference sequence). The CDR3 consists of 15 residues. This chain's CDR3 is CASSRGTSGGVEQFF. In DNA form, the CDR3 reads TGTGCCAGCAGCCGAGGGACTAGCGGGGGAGTTGAGCAGTTCTTC.

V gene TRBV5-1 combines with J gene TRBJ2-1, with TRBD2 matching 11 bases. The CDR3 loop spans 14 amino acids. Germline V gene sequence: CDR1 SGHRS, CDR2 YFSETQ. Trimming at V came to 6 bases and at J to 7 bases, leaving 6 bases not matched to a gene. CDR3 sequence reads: CASNSGRGTNEQFF. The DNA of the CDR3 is TGCGCCAGCAATAGCGGGAGGGGAACAAATGAGCAGTTCTTC. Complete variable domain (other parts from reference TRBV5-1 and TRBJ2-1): KAGVTQTPRYLIKTRGQQVTLSCSPISGHRSVSWYQQTPGQGLQFLFEYFSETQRNKGNFPGRFSGRQFSNSRSEMNVSTLELGDSALYLCASNSGRGTNEQFFGPGTRLTVL.

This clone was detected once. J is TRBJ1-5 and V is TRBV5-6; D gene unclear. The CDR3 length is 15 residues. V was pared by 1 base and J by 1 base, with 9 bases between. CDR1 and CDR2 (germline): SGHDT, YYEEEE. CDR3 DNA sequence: TGTGCCAGCAGCTTGACACTGGGAAGCAATCAGCCCCAGCATTTT. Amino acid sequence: CASSLTLGSNQPQHF.

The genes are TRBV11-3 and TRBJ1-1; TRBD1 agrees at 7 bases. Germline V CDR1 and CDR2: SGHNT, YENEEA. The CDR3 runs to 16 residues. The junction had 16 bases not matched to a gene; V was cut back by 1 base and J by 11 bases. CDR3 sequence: CASSLATGTAGAGAFF. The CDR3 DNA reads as TGTGCCAGCAGCTTAGCCACGGGGACAGCCGGGGCGGGCGCTTTCTTT.

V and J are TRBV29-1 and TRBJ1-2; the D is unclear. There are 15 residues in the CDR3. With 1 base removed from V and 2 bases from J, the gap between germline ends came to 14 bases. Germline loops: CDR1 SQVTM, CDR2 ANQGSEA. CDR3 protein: CSVEVTEGSNYGYTF. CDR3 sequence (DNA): TGCAGCGTTGAAGTTACCGAGGGCAGCAACTATGGCTACACCTTC.

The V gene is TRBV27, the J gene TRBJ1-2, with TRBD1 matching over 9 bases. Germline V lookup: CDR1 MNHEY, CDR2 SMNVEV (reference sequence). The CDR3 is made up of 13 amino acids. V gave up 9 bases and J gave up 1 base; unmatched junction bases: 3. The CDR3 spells CASGTGNNYGYTF. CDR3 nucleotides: TGTGCCAGTGGGACAGGGAATAACTATGGCTACACCTTC.

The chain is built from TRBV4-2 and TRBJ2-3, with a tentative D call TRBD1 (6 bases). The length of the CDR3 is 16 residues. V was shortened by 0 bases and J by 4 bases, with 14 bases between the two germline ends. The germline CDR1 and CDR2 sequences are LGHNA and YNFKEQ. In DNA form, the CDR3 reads TGTGCCAGCAGCCAAGAATGGGGGCTGGGCTCAGATACGCAGTATTTT. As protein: CASSQEWGLGSDTQYF.

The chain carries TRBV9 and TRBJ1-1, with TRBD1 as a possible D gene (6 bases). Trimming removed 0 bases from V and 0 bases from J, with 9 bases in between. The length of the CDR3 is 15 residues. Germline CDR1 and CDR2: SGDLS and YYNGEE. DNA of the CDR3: TGTGCCAGCAGCGTAGGGGGGACACTGAACACTGAAGCTTTCTTT. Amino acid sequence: CASSVGGTLNTEAFF.

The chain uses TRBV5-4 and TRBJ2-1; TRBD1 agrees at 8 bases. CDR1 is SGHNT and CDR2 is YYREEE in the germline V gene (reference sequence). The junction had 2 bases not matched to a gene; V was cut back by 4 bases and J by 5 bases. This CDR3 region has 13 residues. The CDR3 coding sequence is TGTGCCAGCAGCCGGACAGGGAACAATGAGCAGTTCTTC. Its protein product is CASSRTGNNEQFF.

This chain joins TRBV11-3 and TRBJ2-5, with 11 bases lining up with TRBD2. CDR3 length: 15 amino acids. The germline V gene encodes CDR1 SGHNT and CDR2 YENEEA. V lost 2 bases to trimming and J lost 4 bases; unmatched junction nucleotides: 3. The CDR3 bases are TGTGCCAGCAGCTTATTAGCGGGAGGGGGAGAGACCCAGTACTTC. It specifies CASSLLAGGGETQYF.

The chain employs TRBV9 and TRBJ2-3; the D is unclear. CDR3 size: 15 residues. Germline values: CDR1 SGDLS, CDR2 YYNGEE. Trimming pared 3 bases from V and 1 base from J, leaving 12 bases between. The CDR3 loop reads CASSESARGTDTQYF. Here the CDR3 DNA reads TGTGCCAGCAGCGAGTCCGCCCGGGGCACAGATACGCAGTATTTT.

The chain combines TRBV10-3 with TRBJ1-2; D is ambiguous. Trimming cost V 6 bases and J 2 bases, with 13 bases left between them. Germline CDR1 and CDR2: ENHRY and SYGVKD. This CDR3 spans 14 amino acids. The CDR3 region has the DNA TGTGCCATCAGCGAGGTGGCAGCGAACTATGGCTACACCTTC. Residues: CAISEVAANYGYTF.

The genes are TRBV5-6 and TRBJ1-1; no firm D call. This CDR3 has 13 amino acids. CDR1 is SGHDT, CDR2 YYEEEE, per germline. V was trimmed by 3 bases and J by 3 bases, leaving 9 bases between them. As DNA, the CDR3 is TGTGCCAGCAGCTCCCAAGGGTACACTGAAGCTTTCTTT. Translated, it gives CASSSQGYTEAFF. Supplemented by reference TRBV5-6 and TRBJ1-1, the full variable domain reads DAGVTQSPTHLIKTRGQQVTLRCSPKSGHDTVSWYQQALGQGPQFIFQYYEEEERQRGNFPDRFSGHQFPNYSSELNVNALLLGDSALYLCASSSQGYTEAFFGQGTRLTVV.

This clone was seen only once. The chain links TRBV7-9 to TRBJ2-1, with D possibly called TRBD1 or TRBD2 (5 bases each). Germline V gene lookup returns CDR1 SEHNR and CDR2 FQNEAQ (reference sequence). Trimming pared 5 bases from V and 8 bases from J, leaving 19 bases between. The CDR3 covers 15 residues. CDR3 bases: TGTGCCAGCAGCCCAACCAGGGAGCCGTCCGATGAGCAGTTCTTC. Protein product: CASSPTREPSDEQFF.

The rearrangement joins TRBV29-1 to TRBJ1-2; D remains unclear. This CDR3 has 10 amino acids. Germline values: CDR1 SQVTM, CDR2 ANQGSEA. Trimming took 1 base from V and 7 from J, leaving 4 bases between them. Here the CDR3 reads CSVEGLGYTF. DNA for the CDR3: TGCAGCGTTGAAGGACTTGGCTACACCTTC.

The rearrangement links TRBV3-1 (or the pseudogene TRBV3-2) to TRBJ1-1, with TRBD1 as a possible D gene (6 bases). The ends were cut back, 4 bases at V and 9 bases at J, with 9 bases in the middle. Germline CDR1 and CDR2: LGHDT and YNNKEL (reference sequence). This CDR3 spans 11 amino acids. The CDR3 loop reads CASSLQGKAFF. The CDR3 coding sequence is TGTGCCAGCAGCCTACAGGGTAAAGCTTTCTTT.

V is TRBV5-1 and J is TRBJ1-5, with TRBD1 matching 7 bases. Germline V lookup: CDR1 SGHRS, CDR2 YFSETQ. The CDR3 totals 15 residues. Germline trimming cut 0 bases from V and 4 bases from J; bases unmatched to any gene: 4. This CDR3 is CASSLAGTANQPQHF. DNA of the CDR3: TGCGCCAGCAGCTTGGCCGGGACAGCGAATCAGCCCCAGCATTTT.